The table lists the clone carrying this T cell receptor (beta chain) with many counts. This specimen comes from a study of T cell repertoires in cytomegalovirus infection. TCRdb redid the calling of the reads with MiXCR, one entry per CDR3 protein. The data contain approximately 76,000 distinct CDR3 sequences, 3.5% to 4.5% of them singletons. This sequence was found in a human donor in good health (CMV status not recorded). Some clones in this sample may be carry-over from other donors' samples. The source material was PBMCs.

The CDR3 nucleotides are TGTGCCAGCAGCTCACCCGTTGGAAACACCATATATTTT. This encodes CASSSPVGNTIYF. V usage is TRBV7-9 and J usage is TRBJ1-3, with unresolved D. There are 13 residues in the CDR3. V dropped 4 bases and J dropped 3 bases, with 7 bases sitting between them. Germline CDR1 is SEHNR and CDR2 is FQNEAQ (reference sequence).